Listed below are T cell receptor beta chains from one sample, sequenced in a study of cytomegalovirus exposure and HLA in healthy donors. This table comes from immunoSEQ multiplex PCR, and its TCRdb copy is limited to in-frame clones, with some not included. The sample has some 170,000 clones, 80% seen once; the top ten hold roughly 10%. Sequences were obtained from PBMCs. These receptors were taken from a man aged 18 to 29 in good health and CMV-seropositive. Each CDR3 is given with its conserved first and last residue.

CAISDSYSGTSGNTIYF	17	TRBJ1-3	TRBV10-3
CASSVYEGEPQHF	13	TRBJ1-5	TRBV9
CASSVDPAGTVATNEKLFF	19	TRBJ1-4	TRBV9
CASSSTSGGASGELFF	16	TRBJ2-2	TRBV5-1
CASSYEDPRDSQYF	14	TRBJ2-4	TRBV10-1
CATSTTVTGELFF	13	TRBJ2-2	TRBV15
CASTGVSVGTEAFF	14	TRBJ1-1	TRBV6-1
CASSSPGTQTGNTIYF	16	TRBJ1-3	TRBV11-2
CASSPDGQGGYGYTF	15	TRBJ1-2	TRBV7-3
CASSPSTNQPQHF	13	TRBJ1-5	TRBV18
CASSNSVGYGELFF	14	TRBJ2-2	TRBV18
CAWSDRLANEKLFF	14	TRBJ1-4	TRBV30
CASSYTRSADTQYF	14	TRBJ2-3	TRBV2
CASSPDWMDYGYTF	14	TRBJ1-2	TRBV19
CASSPDRMNTGELFF	15	TRBJ2-2	TRBV18
CASRSSGEQQYF	12	TRBJ2-7	TRBV6-5
CASTPGQGFNQPQHF	15	TRBJ1-5	TRBV27
CASSQPSGTQYF	12	TRBJ2-3	TRBV11-3
CASAVAGLETQYF	13	TRBJ2-5	TRBV27
CASSPTGTEAFF	12	TRBJ1-1	TRBV6-1
CASGLRRLGVGSNQPQHF	18	TRBJ1-5	TRBV12-5
CAWSAGPHF	9	TRBJ2-3	TRBV30
CASSHPGLAGDPGELFF	17	TRBJ2-2	TRBV4-2
CASSLRGQETQYF	13	TRBJ2-5	TRBV5-1
CASSLESGYYNEQFF	15	TRBJ2-1	TRBV11-2
CASSEQGYEQYF	12	TRBJ2-7	TRBV10-2
CASTQGAREQYF	12	TRBJ2-7	TRBV13
CASSIGQGINEQYF	14	TRBJ2-7	TRBV19
CASSLGAGTSGNEQFF	16	TRBJ2-1	TRBV7-9
CASSESLAGYNEQFF	15	TRBJ2-1	TRBV25-1
CASSSIGGVDGYTF	14	TRBJ1-2	TRBV7-2
CASSLMAGGAGTDTQYF	17	TRBJ2-3	TRBV7-2
CASSVVGQNTEAFF	14	TRBJ1-1	TRBV9
CASSLRGSQETQYF	14	TRBJ2-5	TRBV27
CSGTGRGETQYF	12	TRBJ2-5	TRBV29-1
CASSLGPTLYQETQYF	16	TRBJ2-5	TRBV7-6
CASSPVLTGGETQYF	15	TRBJ2-5	TRBV6-1
CASSVALRSSYNEQFF	16	TRBJ2-1	TRBV9
CATSQLDLNEQFF	13	TRBJ2-1	TRBV19
CASSSGLAGWYQETQYF	17	TRBJ2-5	TRBV7-2
CASSEGNRQYNSPLHF	16	TRBJ1-6	TRBV9
CASSRQDWGNEQFF	14	TRBJ2-1	TRBV6-5
CASSELANSYNEQFF	15	TRBJ2-1	TRBV27
CASSVGGRVGTTNEKLFF	18	TRBJ1-4	TRBV9
CASSPRVGYGYTF	13	TRBJ1-2	TRBV9
CASSLDGTGPTGELFF	16	TRBJ2-2	TRBV5-1
CASSFRDRAVEQYF	14	TRBJ2-7	TRBV28
CASSERVTGDGYTF	14	TRBJ1-2	TRBV6-1
CASSPTGSPGNTIYF	15	TRBJ1-3	TRBV5-1
CASSTPGLAGEIQYF	15	TRBJ2-5	TRBV5-4
CSSSLDPGQGSYEQYF	16	TRBJ2-7	TRBV7-9
CASSTLDTSDEQYF	14	TRBJ2-7	TRBV19
CASSRMTGDAYNEQFF	16	TRBJ2-1	TRBV19
CASSQWAGSYNSPLHF	16	TRBJ1-6	TRBV14
CASSLLDREATNEKLFF	17	TRBJ1-4	TRBV7-3
CASSRGSGGAQETQYF	16	TRBJ2-5	TRBV9
CASSQDSGFTDTQYF	15	TRBJ2-3	TRBV4-1
CASARESSTDTQYF	14	TRBJ2-3	TRBV6-5
CATSRDVVVGQPQHF	15	TRBJ1-5	TRBV15
CASSQDLGQGFYEQYF	16	TRBJ2-7	TRBV4-1